Listed here are 22 T cell receptor beta chains from one sample, sequenced in a study of vaccination and CD4 T cells after COVID-19 (dated by TCRdb to between 2021 and 2024). What the treatment or condition label conveys for this sample: roughly 10-day PBMC culture with coronavirus spike peptide pools or control peptides (ViraFEST assay). The protocol used for the library was PCR. The listed sequencing device is Illumina iSeq 100. DNA from cultured CD4+ T cells was subjected to TCR sequencing with the Oncomine TCR Beta short-read assay at the Johns Hopkins FTIC core. TCRdb took the public reads, trimmed them with fastp at Q25, ran MiXCR for clone calling and kept in-frame beta chains. Each CDR3 protein appears once, grouped with its most common genes and DNA. The sample includes 15,000 to 20,000 distinct CDR3 sequences, with roughly half observed a single time. The top ten hold roughly 4.5% of the sample.

Antigen specificity for these receptors is unknown. The input for sequencing was CD4+ T cells from blood, cultured in vitro, taken before SARS-CoV-2 vaccination. The receptors were sampled from a human donor who had recovered from COVID-19.

The rearrangement joins TRBV28 to TRBJ2-7; no definite D call. Germline-derived CDR1 and CDR2 are MDHEN and SYDVKM. This CDR3 is 15 amino acids long. V lost 4 bases and J lost 2, with 15 bases in between. CDR3 region: CASSSRGPEAYEQYF. CDR3 in DNA: TGTGCCAGCAGTTCGAGAGGACCCGAGGCCTACGAGCAGTACTTC.

Here the CDR3 DNA reads TGTGCCAGCAGTGAAGCAAGGCTAGCGGGGACCGGGGAGCTGTTTTTT. Protein: CASSEARLAGTGELFF. This chain uses TRBV2 with TRBJ2-2; TRBD2 aligns across 9 bases. V lost 0 bases to trimming and J lost 5 bases; unmatched junction nucleotides: 4. This CDR3 is built from 16 residues. Germline loops: CDR1 SNHLY, CDR2 FYNNEI.

Only a few counts were recorded for this clonotype. The J gene is TRBJ1-5, the V gene TRBV6-1; TRBD1 is a possible D gene (6 bases). There are 13 residues in the CDR3. Trimming pared 2 bases from V and 7 bases from J, leaving 9 bases between. Germline V gives CDR1 MNHNS, CDR2 SASEGT. The CDR3 nucleotides read TGTGCCAGCAGTGAAACAGGGAACCAGCCCCAGCATTTT. Translation gives CASSETGNQPQHF.

In its sample, this clonotype was seen a few times. J is TRBJ1-5 and V is TRBV15, with D perhaps matching TRBD1 (5 bases). The CDR3 is 15 amino acids. Trimming removed 0 bases from V and 5 bases from J, with 11 bases in between. Germline V CDR1 and CDR2: LNHNV, YYDKDF (reference sequence). CDR3 protein: CATSRDIGGDQPQHF. The CDR3, as DNA: TGTGCCACCAGCAGAGACATCGGGGGAGATCAGCCCCAGCATTTT.

The CDR3 DNA reads as TGTGCCAGCAGCCAATCGTTTTCTGGGGAGACCCAGTACTTC. Translated: CASSQSFSGETQYF. The chain combines TRBV7-2 with TRBJ2-5; D is ambiguous. CDR1 and CDR2 from the germline V gene are SGHTA and FQGNSA. This CDR3 is built from 14 residues. V dropped 5 bases and J dropped 5 bases, with 15 bases sitting between them.

This chain links TRBV1 with TRBJ2-5; the D segment call TRBD2 is taken from the table without a DNA check. TRBV1 is a documented pseudogene. CDR3 length equals 15 residues. CDR3 in DNA: TGCACCAGCAGCCCAAAACTAGCGGGACAAGAGACCCAGTACTTC. It specifies CTSSPKLAGQETQYF.

V and J are TRBV10-3 and TRBJ1-1, with D possibly being TRBD1 (5 bases). The germline V gene encodes CDR1 ENHRY and CDR2 SYGVKD. This CDR3 has 13 amino acids. V was trimmed by 2 bases and J by 3 bases, leaving 7 bases between them. The CDR3 sequence: CAISEIRDTEAFF. As DNA, the CDR3 is TGTGCCATCAGTGAGATCAGGGACACTGAAGCTTTCTTT.

This clonotype was counted only a few times. The rearrangement uses TRBV20-1 and TRBJ2-5; tentatively, D is TRBD2 (6 bases). Germline V gene sequence: CDR1 DFQATT, CDR2 SNEGSKA (reference sequence). V lost 3 bases to trimming and J lost 2 bases, with 13 bases between them. The CDR3 covers 14 residues. In DNA, the CDR3 is TGCAGTGCTAGTCCTGCGGGGATACAAGAGACCCAGTACTTC. Translated, it gives CSASPAGIQETQYF.

The chain is built from TRBV27 and TRBJ1-6; D uncertain. With 0 bases removed from V and 6 bases from J, the gap between germline ends came to 12 bases. CDR3 length equals 16 residues. Germline-derived CDR1 and CDR2 are MNHEY and SMNVEV (reference sequence). The CDR3 sequence is CASSLSGPGSNSPLHF. The CDR3 DNA sequence: TGTGCCAGCAGTTTATCCGGTCCGGGAAGTAATTCACCCCTCCACTTT.

The CDR3 loop is CASSLNGGSADTQYF. Here the CDR3 DNA reads TGTGCCAGCAGCTTAAACGGCGGGAGTGCAGATACGCAGTATTTT. V usage is TRBV7-3 and J usage is TRBJ2-3; 7 nucleotides line up with TRBD2. The J segment lost 4 bases and the V segment lost 1 base, leaving 5 bases of the junction unmatched. The CDR3 runs 15 residues. Germline CDR1 is SGHTA and CDR2 is FQGTGA. The full variable domain, with the rest looked up from reference TRBV7-3 and TRBJ2-3, is GAGVSQTPSNKVTEKGKYVELRCDPISGHTALYWYRQSLGQGPEFLIYFQGTGAADDSGLPNDRFFAVRPEGSVSTLKIQRTERGDSAVYLCASSLNGGSADTQYFGPGTRLTVL.

The genes are TRBV29-1 and TRBJ1-2; TRBD1 is a possible D gene (5 bases). Germline CDR1 SQVTM, CDR2 ANQGSEA. Deletions cut 4 bases from V and 5 bases from J, with 11 bases between. The CDR3 extends over 12 amino acids. CDR3 sequence reads: CSVAGGDYGYTF. CDR3 nucleotide sequence: TGCAGCGTTGCGGGGGGGGATTATGGCTACACCTTC.

CDR3: CASSQVSHSYEQYF. The CDR3 nucleotides are TGCGCCAGCAGCCAAGTATCCCACTCCTACGAGCAGTACTTC. The chain links TRBV4-1 to TRBJ2-7; D is ambiguous. Trimming stripped 1 base from V and 0 bases from J, with 7 bases between. The CDR3 length is 14 residues. Per germline, CDR1 MGHRA and CDR2 YSYEKL.

V gene TRBV12-3 or TRBV12-4 combines with J gene TRBJ1-5; D not resolved. V dropped 6 bases and J dropped 5 bases, with 8 bases sitting between them. This CDR3 has 12 amino acids. Here the CDR3 DNA reads TGTGCCAGCAGCCGGGTCGATCAGCCCCAGCATTTT. It is translated as CASSRVDQPQHF.

The sample holds a few counts of this clonotype. The V and J genes are TRBV20-1 and TRBJ2-7, with 8 bases lining up with TRBD2. This CDR3 contains 13 residues. Germline assignment: CDR1 DFQATT and CDR2 SNEGSKA (reference sequence). CDR3 amino acids: CSAKGLGGYEQYF. CDR3 nucleotides: TGCAGCGCCAAGGGACTAGGGGGCTACGAGCAGTACTTC.

The chain joins TRBV20-1 to TRBJ2-3; a weak D match, TRBD2 (6 bases). Germline CDR1 DFQATT, CDR2 SNEGSKA (reference sequence). Trimming took off 1 base at V and 5 bases at J, with 25 bases between the two ends. The CDR3 sequence is 18 residues long. The CDR3 spells CSARVFSPTGRGIDTQYF. DNA of the CDR3: TGCAGTGCTAGAGTTTTTAGTCCGACGGGCCGGGGGATAGATACGCAGTATTTT.

V is TRBV10-1 and J is TRBJ2-7; TRBD1 might be the D (5 bases). V gave up 3 bases and J gave up 2 bases, with 11 bases separating them. This CDR3 is built from 14 residues. The germline V gene encodes CDR1 WNHNN and CDR2 SYGVQD (reference sequence). The CDR3 nucleotides are TGCGCCAGCAGTGATTCCCTAGGGGCCTACGAGCAGTACTTC. This translates into CASSDSLGAYEQYF.

The chain links TRBV7-3 to TRBJ1-1; no reliable D call. The germline V gene encodes CDR1 SGHTA and CDR2 FQGTGA. The CDR3 totals 13 residues. V lost 5 bases to trimming and J lost 1 base, with 8 bases between them. The CDR3 here is CASSPGENTEAFF. For the CDR3, the DNA is TGTGCCAGCAGCCCTGGCGAGAACACTGAAGCTTTCTTT. Based on the CDR3 plus reference TRBV7-3 and TRBJ1-1, the full variable domain is GAGVSQTPSNKVTEKGKYVELRCDPISGHTALYWYRQSLGQGPEFLIYFQGTGAADDSGLPNDRFFAVRPEGSVSTLKIQRTERGDSAVYLCASSPGENTEAFFGQGTRLTVV.

This clonotype has just a few counts. This sequence joins TRBV7-6 and TRBJ2-3, with D perhaps TRBD1 or TRBD2 (5 bases each). Germline values: CDR1 SGHVS, CDR2 FNYEAQ. The CDR3 is 14 residues long. V was trimmed by 5 bases and J by 1 base, leaving 10 bases between them. CDR3 DNA: TGTGCCAGCAGCCTCGGGACGGGCACAGATACGCAGTATTTT. Protein product: CASSLGTGTDTQYF.

The chain links TRBV27 to TRBJ1-1; 9 bases are shared with TRBD1. This CDR3 has 14 residues. The junction had 7 bases not matched to a gene; V was cut back by 5 bases and J by 6 bases. Germline CDR1 is MNHEY and CDR2 is SMNVEV (reference sequence). In DNA form, the CDR3 reads TGTGCCAGCAGTCTGGGACAGGGAGTCCCTGAAGCTTTCTTT. Encoded protein: CASSLGQGVPEAFF.

The chain combines TRBV6-5 with TRBJ1-6; D may be TRBD1 (5 bases). This CDR3 is built from 16 residues. Germline loops: CDR1 MNHEY, CDR2 SVGAGI. Between the trimmed V and J ends, which lost 4 bases and 7 bases, there was a span of 17 bases. Written as DNA, the CDR3 is TGTGCCAGCAGTTTATCGGGGGACTCATTGAATTCACCCCTCCACTTT. Protein: CASSLSGDSLNSPLHF.

This clonotype was found a few times. V usage is TRBV20-1 and J usage is TRBJ2-5; tentative D call: TRBD2 (7 bases). Germline CDR1 is DFQATT and CDR2 is SNEGSKA (reference sequence). CDR3 length: 12 residues. V dropped 6 bases and J dropped 5 bases, with 13 bases sitting between them. Here the CDR3 DNA reads TGCAGTGCCCACCGGGGGGCGGAGACCCAGTACTTC. Its translation is CSAHRGAETQYF.

This clonotype has just a few counts. V gene TRBV27 combines with J gene TRBJ1-5; D is ambiguous. This CDR3 is 13 amino acids long. CDR1 is MNHEY, CDR2 SMNVEV, per germline (reference sequence). Trimming left V 5 bases short and J 5 bases short, with 10 bases between. The CDR3 here is CASSTTGHQPQHF. The CDR3 DNA reads as TGTGCCAGCAGTACCACGGGTCATCAGCCCCAGCATTTT.